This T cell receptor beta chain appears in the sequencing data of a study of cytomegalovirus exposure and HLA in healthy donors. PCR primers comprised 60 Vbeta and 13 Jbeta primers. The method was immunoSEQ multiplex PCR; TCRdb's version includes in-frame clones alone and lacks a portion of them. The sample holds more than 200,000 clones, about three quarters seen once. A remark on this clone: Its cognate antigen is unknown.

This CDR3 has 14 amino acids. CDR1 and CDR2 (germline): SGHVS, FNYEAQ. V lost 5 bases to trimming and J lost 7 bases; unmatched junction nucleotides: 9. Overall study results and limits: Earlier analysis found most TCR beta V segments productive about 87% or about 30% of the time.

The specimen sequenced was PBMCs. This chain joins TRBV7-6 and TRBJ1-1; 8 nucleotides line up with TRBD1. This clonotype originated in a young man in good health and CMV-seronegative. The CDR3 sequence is CASSPNTGTGEAFF. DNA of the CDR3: TGTGCCAGCAGCCCTAACACCGGGACAGGTGAAGCTTTCTTT.